These 26 T cell receptor beta chains were all obtained from the same sample, sequenced in a study of CD8 T cells in ankylosing spondylitis. Findings of the study overall: Seven or eight highly homologous variants formed a TCR beta motif that appeared characteristic of ankylosing spondylitis blood.

The antigens for these receptors are not known. TCRdb itself ran the 5' RACE reads through MiXCR, one entry per CDR3 protein. This table holds approximately 300,000 distinct CDR3 sequences, 7.5% to 9% found once. The sample taken for sequencing was blood, either unsorted or a sorted T cell fraction (not recorded which). The origin of the receptors is a male donor with ankylosing spondylitis.

This clonotype has at least ten counts. The chain joins TRBV28 to TRBJ2-7; TRBD1 matches at 8 bases. Germline V gene data show CDR1 as MDHEN and CDR2 as SYDVKM. After removal of 3 bases from V and 6 bases from J, the junction contained 10 bases not matched to a gene. CDR3 size: 15 residues. CDR3 sequence (DNA): TGTGCCAGCAGTTTCCAGGACAGGGTGGGGGGCGAGCAGTACTTC. Translated, it gives CASSFQDRVGGEQYF.

This clonotype was counted between two and nine times. V usage is TRBV3-1 and J usage is TRBJ2-3; 10 bases are a match to TRBD2. The CDR3 spans 15 residues. Germline CDR1 is LGHDT and CDR2 is YNNKEL (reference sequence). V was pared by 5 bases and J by 4 bases, with 6 bases of the junction left unmatched. The CDR3 DNA is TGTGCCAGCAGCTCAAGCGGGAGGGTCCCAGATACGCAGTATTTT. It is translated as CASSSSGRVPDTQYF.

The V call is TRBV29-1, the J call TRBJ1-2; possibly TRBD1 for D (5 bases). V was trimmed by 4 bases and J by 6 bases, leaving 18 bases between them. The CDR3 runs 14 residues. Germline V CDR1 and CDR2: SQVTM, ANQGSEA. The CDR3 region has the DNA TGCAGCGTTGGTCAGGGACGAAGAAAAAATGGCTACACCTTC. It specifies CSVGQGRRKNGYTF.

This clonotype was counted a single time. This chain links TRBV19 with TRBJ2-3; the match to TRBD2 covers 9 bases. V shed 11 bases and J 6 bases; nucleotides not matched to a gene: 12. CDR3 length: 14 amino acids. Germline V gene lookup returns CDR1 LNHDA and CDR2 SQIVND (reference sequence). The CDR3 loop is CASRPGTSRDTQYF. The DNA for the CDR3 is TGTGCCTCGCGACCCGGGACTAGCCGGGATACGCAGTATTTT.

This clonotype was detected only a few times. V gene TRBV11-1 combines with J gene TRBJ1-1; the D gene is possibly TRBD1 (6 bases). The germline V and J ends were trimmed by 5 bases and 7 bases, with 14 bases remaining between them. CDR1 and CDR2 from the germline V gene are SGHAT and FQDESV (reference sequence). CDR3 size: 13 residues. Here the CDR3 DNA reads TGTGCCAGCAGCCCAGGGTTAGGGGGTGAAGCTTTCTTT. Protein sequence: CASSPGLGGEAFF.

This clonotype has only a few counts. This sequence joins TRBV7-9 and TRBJ2-5, with D unresolved. This CDR3 is built from 16 residues. Per germline, CDR1 SEHNR and CDR2 FQNEAQ (reference sequence). Trimming took off 5 bases at V and 5 bases at J, with 21 bases between the two ends. CDR3 amino acids: CASSPPYRSIGETQYF. The CDR3 bases are TGTGCCAGCAGCCCCCCTTACCGGTCCATCGGGGAGACCCAGTACTTC.

This clonotype was counted between two and nine times. The rearrangement uses TRBV20-1 and TRBJ1-1; a weak D match, TRBD1 (6 bases). Trimming took 0 bases from V and 0 from J, leaving 17 bases between them. This CDR3 spans 17 amino acids. Germline CDR1 reads DFQATT; CDR2 reads SNEGSKA (reference sequence). The CDR3 region has the DNA TGCAGTGCTAGAGATCGAGGGGGATTCAGGATGAACACTGAAGCTTTCTTT. This sequence encodes CSARDRGGFRMNTEAFF.

DNA of the CDR3: TGTGCCAGCAGCCCGCGTCTAGCGGGAGCGAACACCGGGGAGCTGTTTTTT. Its protein product is CASSPRLAGANTGELFF. The V gene is TRBV7-9, the J gene TRBJ2-2, with 10 nucleotides matching TRBD2. CDR1 is SEHNR and CDR2 is FQNEAQ in the germline V gene (reference sequence). The CDR3 extends over 17 amino acids. J was trimmed by 0 bases and V by 5 bases; bases with no gene match: 6.

This clonotype was counted a few times. The J gene is TRBJ1-5, the V gene TRBV3-1; 8 nucleotides match TRBD1. Trimming at V came to 4 bases and at J to 0 bases, leaving 11 bases not matched to a gene. Germline V gene sequence: CDR1 LGHDT, CDR2 YNNKEL (reference sequence). The CDR3 runs to 18 residues. CDR3 nucleotide sequence: TGTGCCAGCAGCCTCGGACAGGGCAGACAGAATAGCAATCAGCCCCAGCATTTT. Translation: CASSLGQGRQNSNQPQHF.

This clonotype was seen only a few times. The V and J genes are TRBV7-2 and TRBJ2-7; TRBD2 might be the D (5 bases). Germline-derived CDR1 and CDR2 are SGHTA and FQGNSA. The CDR3 spans 13 residues. V gave up 0 bases and J gave up 5 bases, with 8 bases separating them. CDR3 amino acids: CASSLAGVHEQYF. The CDR3, as DNA: TGTGCCAGCAGCTTAGCCGGGGTCCACGAGCAGTACTTC.

This clonotype has a count of ten or more. This chain uses TRBV2 with TRBJ1-5; D not resolved. Germline lookup yields CDR1 SNHLY and CDR2 FYNNEI. V shed 4 bases and J shed 0 bases, with 4 bases lying between them. The CDR3 loop spans 13 amino acids. The CDR3 loop is CASSVYSNQPQHF. CDR3 DNA: TGTGCCAGCAGTGTCTATAGCAATCAGCCCCAGCATTTT. The whole variable domain, filled in from reference TRBV2 and TRBJ1-5, reads EPEVTQTPSHQVTQMGQEVILRCVPISNHLYFYWYRQILGQKVEFLVSFYNNEISEKSEIFDDQFSVERPDGSNFTLKIRSTKLEDSAMYFCASSVYSNQPQHFGDGTRLSIL.

Remarks on this clonotype: It may be a read error: a sequence one base away is much more abundant. The V call is TRBV12-3 or TRBV12-4, the J call TRBJ2-3, with D hard to call. This CDR3 has 13 amino acids. CDR3 sequence: CASSSANTDTQNF. DNA for the CDR3: TGTGCCAGCAGTTCGGCGAACACAGATACGCAGAATTTT.

Only one count was recorded for this clonotype. The chain carries TRBV6-1 and TRBJ2-2, with D maybe TRBD1 (5 bases). With 6 bases removed from V and 2 bases from J, the gap between germline ends came to 10 bases. Germline CDR1 MNHNS, CDR2 SASEGT. The CDR3 covers 14 residues. The CDR3 coding sequence is TGTGCCAGCAGGATAGACAGAAACACCGGGGAGCTGTTTTTT. Translated, it gives CASRIDRNTGELFF.

The chain combines TRBV5-1 with TRBJ2-1; D remains unclear. The CDR3 contains 15 residues. The V end lost 6 bases, the J end lost 0 bases, and 13 bases lay between the germline ends. Germline values: CDR1 SGHRS, CDR2 YFSETQ. The CDR3 bases are TGCGCCAGCAATGCTGGTAGCCTCTCCTACAATGAGCAGTTCTTC. Translation gives CASNAGSLSYNEQFF.

The sample holds many counts of this clonotype. The V call is TRBV5-1, the J call TRBJ2-1; 8 nucleotides match TRBD2. This CDR3 contains 18 residues. J lost 8 bases, V lost 2 bases, and 18 bases had no gene match. CDR1 SGHRS and CDR2 YFSETQ come from the germline V gene. CDR3 loop: CASSFWPPSSGSIDEQFF. CDR3 in DNA: TGCGCCAGCAGCTTTTGGCCTCCGTCCAGCGGGAGTATAGATGAGCAGTTCTTC. The full variable domain, rest sourced from reference TRBV5-1 and TRBJ2-1, is KAGVTQTPRYLIKTRGQQVTLSCSPISGHRSVSWYQQTPGQGLQFLFEYFSETQRNKGNFPGRFSGRQFSNSRSEMNVSTLELGDSALYLCASSFWPPSSGSIDEQFFGPGTRLTVL.

As DNA, the CDR3 is TGCAGCGTTGAAAGTACCTTGAGAGAGACCCAGTACTTC. It yields the protein CSVESTLRETQYF. V gene TRBV29-1 combines with J gene TRBJ2-5; D remains unclear. Trimming cost V 2 bases and J 4 bases, with 11 bases left between them. Looked up from germline, CDR1 is SQVTM and CDR2 is ANQGSEA. The CDR3 spans 13 residues.

This clonotype was seen more than once but under ten times. This chain links TRBV12-3 or TRBV12-4 with TRBJ2-7; unclear D gene. The V end was cut by 3 bases, the J end by 5 bases, with 17 bases between. The CDR3 is made up of 15 amino acids. This chain's CDR3 is CASSFGDPFYNEQYF. The CDR3 DNA reads TGTGCCAGCAGTTTTGGAGACCCCTTCTACAACGAGCAGTACTTC.

This clonotype has a count of ten or more. The chain employs TRBV7-2 and TRBJ1-1; 7 bases align to TRBD1. The CDR3 runs to 13 residues. Trimming at V came to 4 bases and at J to 1 base, leaving 0 bases not matched to a gene. Looked up from germline, CDR1 is SGHTA and CDR2 is FQGNSA. CDR3 nucleotides: TGTGCCAGCAGCTGGGACAGGAACACTGAAGCTTTCTTT. This translates into CASSWDRNTEAFF.

This sequence joins TRBV12-3 or TRBV12-4 and TRBJ1-5; D is unclear. V was cut by 2 bases and J by 6 bases, with 14 bases left in between. The CDR3 is made up of 15 amino acids. CDR3: CASSLRFRSGQPQHF. Written as DNA, the CDR3 is TGTGCCAGCAGTTTACGGTTTAGGAGCGGTCAGCCCCAGCATTTT.

The rearrangement uses TRBV2 and TRBJ2-1; D is perhaps TRBD2 (6 bases). This CDR3 is 15 amino acids long. V was clipped by 3 bases and J by 5 bases, with 14 bases between them. Germline assignment: CDR1 SNHLY and CDR2 FYNNEI. This CDR3 reads CASSDSGGGDNEQFF. CDR3 nucleotide sequence: TGTGCCAGCAGTGACAGCGGCGGCGGGGACAATGAGCAGTTCTTC.

V is TRBV4-1 and J is TRBJ2-7; either TRBD1 or TRBD2 may supply D (5 bases each). The CDR3 totals 14 residues. In germline, CDR1 is MGHRA, CDR2 YSYEKL. Trimming left V 0 bases short and J 6 bases short, with 12 bases between. CDR3 protein: CASSQDGPGAEQYF. The CDR3 bases are TGCGCCAGCAGCCAAGACGGTCCCGGGGCCGAGCAGTACTTC.

The V gene is TRBV19, the J gene TRBJ2-2; 8 positions agree with TRBD1. The germline V gene has CDR1 LNHDA and CDR2 SQIVND (reference sequence). CDR3 size: 15 residues. Trimming cost V 4 bases and J 1 base; bases outside gene matches: 2. The CDR3 region has the DNA TGTGCCAGTAGTAGGACAGGGCTGAACACCGGGGAGCTGTTTTTT. Translated, it gives CASSRTGLNTGELFF.

The V gene is TRBV29-1, the J gene TRBJ2-5, with D possibly matching TRBD2 (7 bases). This CDR3 is built from 13 residues. CDR1 is SQVTM, CDR2 ANQGSEA, per germline. V lost 8 bases and J 5 bases, leaving 18 bases between the germline ends. CDR3 sequence: CSLRGAGGETQYF. The CDR3 coding sequence is TGCAGCCTCCGGGGGGCGGGCGGGGAGACCCAGTACTTC.

V is TRBV5-1 and J is TRBJ1-4; D is ambiguous. This CDR3 is 11 amino acids long. V lost 2 bases, J lost 8 bases, and 4 bases lay in between. Germline lookup yields CDR1 SGHRS and CDR2 YFSETQ. CDR3 DNA: TGCGCCAGCAGCTTTGGCGAAAAACTGTTTTTT. Translating it yields CASSFGEKLFF.

This clonotype was seen more than once but under ten times. CDR3 DNA sequence: TGTGCCACCAGCCGCGGGAGGGCCACCGGGGAGCTGTTTTTT. Protein sequence: CATSRGRATGELFF. The chain recombines TRBV15 with TRBJ2-2, with 9 positions matching TRBD2. Trimming at V came to 5 bases and at J to 4 bases, leaving 2 bases not matched to a gene. Germline V gene data show CDR1 as LNHNV and CDR2 as YYDKDF (reference sequence). The CDR3 length is 14 residues.

Only a few counts were recorded for this clonotype. V usage is TRBV20-1 and J usage is TRBJ2-1, with TRBD2 matching 8 bases. The V gene end was trimmed by 1 base and the J gene end by 9 bases; junction bases not matched to a gene: 14. This CDR3 contains 16 residues. Germline V gene data show CDR1 as DFQATT and CDR2 as SNEGSKA (reference sequence). This chain's CDR3 is CSARAVREDYLGEQFF. Here the CDR3 DNA reads TGCAGTGCTAGAGCGGTGCGGGAGGATTATTTAGGTGAGCAGTTCTTC.